These 16 T cell receptor beta chains share one sample of origin, sequenced in a study of T cells in localized non-small cell lung cancer. Using immunoSEQ multiplex PCR, the repertoire was profiled, and TCRdb retains in-frame clones only, with some absent. Here the sample spans 20,000 to 30,000 clones, approximately 87% being singletons. The input for sequencing was peripheral blood, taken before any cancer treatment. These receptors all stem from a woman aged 40-75 years with stage I lung adenocarcinoma.

The sample holds one count of this clone. This sequence joins TRBV19 and TRBJ1-1; D is ambiguous. Per the germline V gene, CDR1 is LNHDA and CDR2 is SQIVND (reference sequence). The CDR3 runs to 13 residues. V was shortened by 2 bases and J by 3 bases, with 7 bases between the two germline ends. CDR3 DNA sequence: TGTGCCAGTAGTATAAATACGGACACTGAAGCTTTCTTT. It encodes CASSINTDTEAFF.

The J gene is TRBJ1-4, the V gene TRBV11-2; perhaps TRBD1 as D (6 bases). This CDR3 region has 14 residues. The germline V and J ends were trimmed by 5 bases and 5 bases, with 12 bases remaining between them. The germline gives CDR1 SGHAT, CDR2 FQNNGV. The CDR3 is CASSPYQGNEKLFF. The CDR3 DNA reads as TGTGCCAGCAGCCCATACCAGGGGAATGAAAAACTGTTTTTT.

In nucleotides, the CDR3 is TGTGCCAGCAGCGCCTCCGGGACAGGCTCGAATGAAAAACTGTTTTTT. The encoded protein is CASSASGTGSNEKLFF. This sequence joins TRBV9 and TRBJ1-4; TRBD1 aligns across 8 bases. Germline V lookup: CDR1 SGDLS, CDR2 YYNGEE. Trimming cost V 3 bases and J 5 bases; bases outside gene matches: 9. The CDR3 contains 16 residues.

The genes are TRBV7-3 and TRBJ1-5; D is perhaps TRBD1 (5 bases). The V end was cut by 1 base, the J end by 7 bases, with 20 bases between. Germline CDR1 SGHTA, CDR2 FQGTGA. The CDR3 has 17 residues. CDR3 amino acids: CASSLRVAGTGSQPQHF. The CDR3, as DNA: TGTGCCAGCAGCTTAAGAGTGGCAGGGACCGGTTCGCAGCCCCAGCATTTT.

The J gene is TRBJ2-1, the V gene TRBV11-3; D unresolved. Germline CDR1 and CDR2: SGHNT and YENEEA. The CDR3 totals 17 residues. The germline V and J ends were trimmed by 0 bases and 0 bases, with 12 bases remaining between them. CDR3 in DNA: TGTGCCAGCAGCTTAGATCCGCTGGAAAGCTCCTACAATGAGCAGTTCTTC. Protein product: CASSLDPLESSYNEQFF.

The rearrangement joins TRBV5-6 to TRBJ1-1, with D uncertain. The V and J ends lost 2 bases and 6 bases respectively, with 5 bases between them. Looked up from germline, CDR1 is SGHDT and CDR2 is YYEEEE. The CDR3 totals 11 residues. CDR3 protein: CASSFISEAFF. For the CDR3, the DNA is TGTGCCAGCAGCTTTATATCTGAAGCTTTCTTT.

The chain joins TRBV28 to TRBJ1-3; D uncertain. CDR1 is MDHEN and CDR2 is SYDVKM in the germline V gene. Trimming stripped 8 bases from V and 0 bases from J, with 5 bases between. The CDR3 spans 12 residues. In nucleotides, the CDR3 is TGTGCCAGCCTTTCCTCTGGAAACACCATATATTTT. Its protein product is CASLSSGNTIYF.

The gene calls are TRBV5-1 and TRBJ2-7; 9 bases line up with TRBD1. Germline values: CDR1 SGHRS, CDR2 YFSETQ. The V and J ends lost 4 bases and 3 bases, in that order; junction bases with no gene match: 8. The CDR3 loop spans 15 amino acids. The CDR3 DNA sequence: TGCGCCAGCAGCACCCGACAGGGGGAGAGCTACGAGCAGTACTTC. Translation gives CASSTRQGESYEQYF.

This clone was picked up a small number of times. J is TRBJ2-5 and V is TRBV7-2; perhaps D is TRBD1 or TRBD2 (7 bases each). This CDR3 comprises 16 residues. Trimming removed 5 bases at V and 2 bases at J, with 18 bases between. CDR1 and CDR2 (germline): SGHTA, FQGNSA. DNA for the CDR3: TGTGCCAGCAGCCCTCAGGGGGGGCTCCCACAAGAGACCCAGTACTTC. Protein sequence: CASSPQGGLPQETQYF. Together with reference TRBV7-2 and TRBJ2-5, the CDR3 gives the full variable domain: GAGVSQSPSNKVTEKGKDVELRCDPISGHTALYWYRQSLGQGLEFLIYFQGNSAPDKSGLPSDRFSAERTGGSVSTLTIQRTQQEDSAVYLCASSPQGGLPQETQYFGPGTRLLVL.

The rearrangement links TRBV9 to TRBJ2-5, with TRBD1 matching 7 bases. The germline V gene encodes CDR1 SGDLS and CDR2 YYNGEE. V was pared by 4 bases and J by 2 bases, with 2 bases of the junction left unmatched. This CDR3 has 13 amino acids. CDR3 amino acids: CASSTGQQETQYF. The CDR3 DNA sequence: TGTGCCAGCAGCACGGGACAGCAAGAGACCCAGTACTTC.

The J gene is TRBJ1-3, the V gene TRBV19; D gene unclear. Trimming cost V 5 bases and J 0 bases, with 14 bases left between them. CDR3 length: 16 residues. Germline V lookup: CDR1 LNHDA, CDR2 SQIVND (reference sequence). The CDR3 region is CASSVTLDYSGNTIYF. CDR3 nucleotides: TGTGCCAGTAGTGTGACACTGGATTACTCTGGAAACACCATATATTTT.

The chain has TRBV5-1 and TRBJ2-3, with D possibly being TRBD1 or TRBD2 (6 bases each). The germline CDR1 and CDR2 sequences are SGHRS and YFSETQ. This CDR3 comprises 13 residues. V was cut by 7 bases and J by 1 base, with 10 bases left in between. CDR3: CASSRGGTDTQYF. CDR3 nucleotide sequence: TGCGCCAGCTCAAGGGGGGGCACAGATACGCAGTATTTT. The full variable domain, completed using reference TRBV5-1 and TRBJ2-3, is KAGVTQTPRYLIKTRGQQVTLSCSPISGHRSVSWYQQTPGQGLQFLFEYFSETQRNKGNFPGRFSGRQFSNSRSEMNVSTLELGDSALYLCASSRGGTDTQYFGPGTRLTVL.

The V and J genes are TRBV7-6 and TRBJ1-1, with no clear D. Germline-derived CDR1 and CDR2 are SGHVS and FNYEAQ. The CDR3 loop spans 14 amino acids. V lost 3 bases to trimming and J lost 2 bases, with 10 bases between them. CDR3 nucleotides: TGTGCCAGCAGCTTGACGGCTCGAAACACTGAAGCTTTCTTT. It specifies CASSLTARNTEAFF.

The chain's CDR3 is CASSQDLGFSQYF. The CDR3 region has the DNA TGCGCCAGCAGCCAAGATCTGGGCTTTTCGCAGTATTTT. The chain is built from TRBV4-1 and TRBJ2-3; no firm D call. This CDR3 has 13 amino acids. Germline V lookup: CDR1 MGHRA, CDR2 YSYEKL. The V gene lost 0 bases and the J gene lost 10 bases, with 11 bases spanning the gap.

The chain joins TRBV6-1 to TRBJ2-3; 7 nucleotides line up with TRBD1. V lost 2 bases and J lost 1; bases outside the gene matches: 0. Germline V gene sequence: CDR1 MNHNS, CDR2 SASEGT. The CDR3 spans 14 residues. The CDR3 protein is CASSEQGGTDTQYF. The CDR3 coding sequence is TGTGCCAGCAGTGAACAGGGGGGCACAGATACGCAGTATTTT.

This clone was seen once. The chain combines TRBV9 with TRBJ2-5; tentative D call: TRBD2 (5 bases). The CDR3 consists of 15 residues. The germline CDR1 and CDR2 sequences are SGDLS and YYNGEE. V lost 4 bases, J lost 2 bases, and 15 bases lay in between. The CDR3 sequence is CASSRSAGSQETQYF. Here the CDR3 DNA reads TGTGCCAGCAGCCGCTCCGCGGGTAGTCAAGAGACCCAGTACTTC.